Sequencing of this T cell receptor beta chain was carried out in a study of blood T cell repertoires in COVID-19. Study-level information: The samples span acute and convalescent COVID-19 from the United States, Italy and Spain.

Libraries were prepared by immunoSEQ multiplex PCR; TCRdb keeps only in-frame clonotypes and omits some of them. Here the sample spans fewer than 100,000 clones, roughly 87% being singletons. This clone was counted once. CDR1 and CDR2 (germline): SQVTM, ANQGSEA. The CDR3 contains 13 residues. The V gene lost 4 bases and the J gene lost 3 bases, with 11 bases spanning the gap. Input material: peripheral blood. The chain has TRBV29-1 and TRBJ2-3; D may be TRBD2 (6 bases). This clonotype originated in a man aged 50 to 60 with acute or convalescent COVID-19. As DNA, the CDR3 is TGCAGCGTTGCGCGGGGTCAAACAGATACGCAGTATTTT. The encoded protein is CSVARGQTDTQYF.